Detailed here is one T cell receptor (beta chain). Its matching antigen is unknown. When replicate PCRs were run on sorted subsets, they used about 200 ng DNA, approximately 27,000 T cell genomes. The repertoire was sequenced with immunoSEQ multiplex PCR; TCRdb's copy has only in-frame clones and lacks some. The profile shows roughly 2.6 million clones, just over 90% of them singletons. The source of the sample is a study of shared clonotypes between healthy human individuals. General study points: Deeper or shallower sequencing was expected to change how clonotypes are shared among donors. Against clonotypes common to all four donors, non-shared ones had lower generation probabilities.

The V end was cut by 2 bases, the J end by 2 bases, with 31 bases between. Per the germline V gene, CDR1 is MRHNA and CDR2 is SNTAGT. The CDR3 is 23 residues long. The TCR comes from a man aged 18 to 29 in good health. The chain carries TRBV6-4 and TRBJ1-6; D is perhaps TRBD1 (5 bases). Sequencing used naive CD4+ T cells sorted from blood. Subset here: CD45RA+ positively selected. The chain's CDR3 is CASSDPRWGPRPLRAPYNSPLHF. DNA of the CDR3: TGTGCCAGCAGTGACCCACGTTGGGGCCCCAGGCCATTACGAGCTCCCTATAATTCACCCCTCCACTTT.